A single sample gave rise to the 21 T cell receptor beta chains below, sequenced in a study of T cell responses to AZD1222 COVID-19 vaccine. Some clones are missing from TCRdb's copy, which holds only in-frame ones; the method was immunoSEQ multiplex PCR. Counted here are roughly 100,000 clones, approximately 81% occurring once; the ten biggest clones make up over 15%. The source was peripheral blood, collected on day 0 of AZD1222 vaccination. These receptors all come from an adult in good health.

The chain's CDR3 is CASSGRTGELTGANVLTF. The CDR3 region has the DNA TGTGCCAGCAGCGGGCGGACAGGGGAGCTTACTGGGGCCAACGTCCTGACTTTC. This chain uses TRBV11-3 with TRBJ2-6, with TRBD1 matching over 9 bases. The germline V gene encodes CDR1 SGHNT and CDR2 YENEEA. The CDR3 contains 18 residues. After removal of 5 bases from V and 2 bases from J, the junction contained 10 bases not matched to a gene.

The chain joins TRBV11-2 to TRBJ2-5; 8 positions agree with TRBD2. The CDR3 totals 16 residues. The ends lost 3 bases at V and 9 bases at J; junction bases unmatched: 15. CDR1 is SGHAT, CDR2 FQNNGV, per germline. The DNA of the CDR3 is TGTGCCAGCAGCTTGAGAACGGGAGGGTCCCCATGGGCCCAGTACTTC. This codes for CASSLRTGGSPWAQYF.

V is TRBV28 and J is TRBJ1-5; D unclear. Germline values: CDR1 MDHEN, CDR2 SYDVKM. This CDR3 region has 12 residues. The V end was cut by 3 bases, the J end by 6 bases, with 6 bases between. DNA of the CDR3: TGTGCCAGCAGTTTCAGGACTCAGCCCCAGCATTTT. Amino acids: CASSFRTQPQHF. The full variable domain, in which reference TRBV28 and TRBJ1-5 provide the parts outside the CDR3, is DVKVTQSSRYLVKRTGEKVFLECVQDMDHENMFWYRQDPGLGLRLIYFSYDVKMKEKGDIPEGYSVSREKKERFSLILESASTNQTSMYLCASSFRTQPQHFGDGTRLSIL.

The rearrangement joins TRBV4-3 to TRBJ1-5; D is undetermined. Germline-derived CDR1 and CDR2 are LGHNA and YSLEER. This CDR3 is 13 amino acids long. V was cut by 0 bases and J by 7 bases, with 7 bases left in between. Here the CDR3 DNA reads TGCGCCAGCAGCCAAGATCGGGCCCAGCCCCAGCATTTT. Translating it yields CASSQDRAQPQHF.

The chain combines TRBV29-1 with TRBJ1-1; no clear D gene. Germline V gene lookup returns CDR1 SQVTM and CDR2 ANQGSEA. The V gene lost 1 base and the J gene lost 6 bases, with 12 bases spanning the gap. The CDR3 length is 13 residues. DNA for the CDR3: TGCAGCGTTGAAGTGGTTGTTGGGGCTGAAGCTTTCTTT. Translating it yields CSVEVVVGAEAFF.

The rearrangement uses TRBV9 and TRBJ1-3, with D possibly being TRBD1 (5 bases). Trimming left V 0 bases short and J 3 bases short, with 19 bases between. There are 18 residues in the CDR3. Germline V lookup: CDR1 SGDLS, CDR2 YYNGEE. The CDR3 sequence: CASSVVAWGRGDGNTIYF. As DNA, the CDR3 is TGTGCCAGCAGCGTAGTAGCCTGGGGACGTGGTGATGGAAACACCATATATTTT.

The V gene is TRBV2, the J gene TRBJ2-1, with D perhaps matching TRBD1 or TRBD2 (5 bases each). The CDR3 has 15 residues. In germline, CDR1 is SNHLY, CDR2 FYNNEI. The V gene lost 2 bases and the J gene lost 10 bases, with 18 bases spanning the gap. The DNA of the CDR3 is TGTGCCAGCAGTGAAAACGGGGCTAGAAATGAAGAGCAGTTCTTC. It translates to CASSENGARNEEQFF.

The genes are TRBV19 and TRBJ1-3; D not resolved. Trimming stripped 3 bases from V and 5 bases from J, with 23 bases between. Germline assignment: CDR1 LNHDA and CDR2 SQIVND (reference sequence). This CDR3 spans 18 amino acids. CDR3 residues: CASSINPDLDFYRNTIYF. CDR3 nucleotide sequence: TGTGCCAGTAGTATTAATCCCGATTTGGACTTTTACCGAAACACCATATATTTT.

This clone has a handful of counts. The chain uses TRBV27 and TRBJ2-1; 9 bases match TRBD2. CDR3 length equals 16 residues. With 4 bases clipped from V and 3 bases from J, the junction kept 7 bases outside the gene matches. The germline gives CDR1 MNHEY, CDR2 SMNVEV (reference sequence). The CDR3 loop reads CASSSSAGGNYNEQFF. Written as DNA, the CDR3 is TGTGCCAGCAGTTCTTCAGCGGGGGGCAACTACAATGAGCAGTTCTTC.

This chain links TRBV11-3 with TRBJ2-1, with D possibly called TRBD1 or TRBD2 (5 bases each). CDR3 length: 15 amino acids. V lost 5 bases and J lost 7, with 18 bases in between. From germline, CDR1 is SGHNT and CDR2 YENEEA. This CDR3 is CASSHGTQFRNEQFF. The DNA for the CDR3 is TGTGCCAGCAGCCACGGGACGCAGTTTAGAAATGAGCAGTTCTTC.

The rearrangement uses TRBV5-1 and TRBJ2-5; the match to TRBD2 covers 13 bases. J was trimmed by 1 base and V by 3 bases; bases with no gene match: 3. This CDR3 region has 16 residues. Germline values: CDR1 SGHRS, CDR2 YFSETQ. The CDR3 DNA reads TGCGCCAGCAGCTCCGGGACTAGCGGGGCCCAAGAGACCCAGTACTTC. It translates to CASSSGTSGAQETQYF.

The CDR3 DNA sequence: TGTGCCAGCAGCTACGGGACAGGGGGCTTGATTCAGCCCCAGCATTTT. Amino acids: CASSYGTGGLIQPQHF. The chain has TRBV5-8 and TRBJ1-5, with TRBD1 identical over 12 bases. The V and J ends lost 3 bases and 6 bases, in that order; junction bases with no gene match: 7. Germline V gene data show CDR1 as SGHTS and CDR2 as YDEGEE. This CDR3 has 16 residues.

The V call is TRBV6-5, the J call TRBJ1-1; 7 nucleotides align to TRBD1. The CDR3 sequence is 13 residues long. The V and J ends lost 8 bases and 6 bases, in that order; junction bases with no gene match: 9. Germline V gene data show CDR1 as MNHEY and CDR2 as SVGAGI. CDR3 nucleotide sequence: TGTGCCAGCTGGACAGGTCTTAACGCTGAAGCTTTCTTT. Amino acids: CASWTGLNAEAFF.

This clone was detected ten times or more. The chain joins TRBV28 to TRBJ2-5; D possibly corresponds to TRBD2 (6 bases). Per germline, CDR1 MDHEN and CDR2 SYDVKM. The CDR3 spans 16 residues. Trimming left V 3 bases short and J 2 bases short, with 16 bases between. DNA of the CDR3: TGTGCCAGCAGTTTTCTCCTGCGGGGCGGGCAAGAGACCCAGTACTTC. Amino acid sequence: CASSFLLRGGQETQYF.

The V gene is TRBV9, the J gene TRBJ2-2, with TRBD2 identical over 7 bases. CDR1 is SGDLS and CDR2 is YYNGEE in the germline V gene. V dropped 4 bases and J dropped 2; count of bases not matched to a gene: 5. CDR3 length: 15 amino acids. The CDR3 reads CASSRRGINTGELFF. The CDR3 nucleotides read TGTGCCAGCAGCCGGCGGGGGATAAACACCGGGGAGCTGTTTTTT.

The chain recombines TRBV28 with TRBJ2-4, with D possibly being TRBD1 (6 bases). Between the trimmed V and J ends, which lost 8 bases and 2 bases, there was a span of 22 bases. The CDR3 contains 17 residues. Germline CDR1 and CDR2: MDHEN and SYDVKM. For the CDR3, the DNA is TGTGCCAGCGGGACATTAATTAGCCCGTCGTCCAAAAACATTCAGTACTTC. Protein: CASGTLISPSSKNIQYF.

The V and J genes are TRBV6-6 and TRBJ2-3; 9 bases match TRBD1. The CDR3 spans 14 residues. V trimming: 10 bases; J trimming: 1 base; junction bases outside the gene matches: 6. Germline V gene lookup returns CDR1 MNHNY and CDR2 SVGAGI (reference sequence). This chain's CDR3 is CATETGGGTDTQYF. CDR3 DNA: TGTGCCACTGAGACAGGGGGTGGCACAGATACGCAGTATTTT.

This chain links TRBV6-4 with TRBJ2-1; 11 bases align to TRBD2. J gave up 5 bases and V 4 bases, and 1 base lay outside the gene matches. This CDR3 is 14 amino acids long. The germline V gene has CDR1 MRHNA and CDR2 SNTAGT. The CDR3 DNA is TGTGCCAGCAGTGGACTAGCGGGAAACAATGAGCAGTTCTTC. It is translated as CASSGLAGNNEQFF.

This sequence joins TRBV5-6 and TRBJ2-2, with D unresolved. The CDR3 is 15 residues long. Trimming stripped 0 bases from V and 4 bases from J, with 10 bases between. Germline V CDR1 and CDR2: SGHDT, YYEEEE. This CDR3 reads CASSLAARSTGELFF. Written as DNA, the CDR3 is TGTGCCAGCAGCTTGGCCGCGCGGAGCACCGGGGAGCTGTTTTTT.

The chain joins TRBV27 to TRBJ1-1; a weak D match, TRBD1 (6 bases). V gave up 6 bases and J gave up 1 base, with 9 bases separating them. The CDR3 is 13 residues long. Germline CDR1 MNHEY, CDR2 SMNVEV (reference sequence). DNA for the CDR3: TGTGCCAGCAGGGAGACAGGGAACACTGAAGCTTTCTTT. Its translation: CASRETGNTEAFF.

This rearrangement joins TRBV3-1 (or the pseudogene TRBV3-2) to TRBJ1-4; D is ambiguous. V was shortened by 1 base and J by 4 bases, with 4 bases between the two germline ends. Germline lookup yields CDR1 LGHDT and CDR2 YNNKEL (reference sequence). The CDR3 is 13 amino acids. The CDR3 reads CASSQASNEKLFF. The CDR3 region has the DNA TGTGCCAGCAGCCAAGCCAGTAATGAAAAACTGTTTTTT.